One and the same sample provided the 21 T cell receptor beta chains below, sequenced in a study of response to subunit inactivated influenza vaccine. MiXCR, applied by TCRdb to the RT-PCR reads, yields one record per CDR3 protein. Among around 200,000 distinct CDR3 sequences listed, approximately 15% were seen once. The sequencing here drew on CD8+ T cells sorted from PBMCs, taken around 5 days after vaccination. All receptors derive from a man aged 45-60 years who received an inactivated influenza vaccine.

This clonotype was observed a few times. This chain uses TRBV27 with TRBJ2-7; 7 bases fit TRBD1. Germline CDR1 and CDR2: MNHEY and SMNVEV (reference sequence). V shed 3 bases, J shed 3 bases, and the junction held 2 bases outside the gene matches. The CDR3 consists of 13 residues. The DNA for the CDR3 is TGTGCCAGCAGTTTCGCAGGGGGCTACGAGCAGTACTTC. This sequence encodes CASSFAGGYEQYF.

This sequence joins TRBV5-1 and TRBJ1-1, with TRBD1 matching 9 bases. CDR1 is SGHRS, CDR2 YFSETQ, per germline. V lost 3 bases to trimming and J lost 10 bases; unmatched junction nucleotides: 13. The CDR3 extends over 15 amino acids. This CDR3 reads CASSWVLDRGSGAFF. In DNA form, the CDR3 reads TGCGCCAGCAGCTGGGTTTTGGACAGGGGTTCTGGAGCTTTCTTT.

The CDR3 sequence is CASSKESGGNEQFF. Here the CDR3 DNA reads TGTGCCAGCAGCAAAGAATCAGGGGGAAACGAGCAGTTCTTC. The rearrangement joins TRBV7-9 to TRBJ2-1, with 7 nucleotides matching TRBD1. Germline CDR1 SEHNR, CDR2 FQNEAQ (reference sequence). With 5 bases clipped from V and 10 bases from J, the junction kept 11 bases outside the gene matches. CDR3 size: 14 residues.

The CDR3 protein is CASSDPGGAQYEQYF. In nucleotides, the CDR3 is TGTGCCAGCAGCGATCCTGGGGGGGCGCAGTACGAGCAGTACTTC. J is TRBJ2-7 and V is TRBV11-2; tentative D call: TRBD2 (7 bases). The CDR3 has 15 residues. From germline, CDR1 is SGHAT and CDR2 FQNNGV. V was pared by 5 bases and J by 4 bases, with 18 bases between.

This clonotype appeared a few times. J is TRBJ2-1 and V is TRBV25-1; 7 bases line up with TRBD2. Germline V gene lookup returns CDR1 MGHDK and CDR2 SYGVNS. The CDR3 is made up of 15 amino acids. V trimming: 0 bases; J trimming: 2 bases; junction bases outside the gene matches: 1. The chain's CDR3 is CASSEYAGAYNEQFF. The CDR3 DNA follows: TGTGCCAGCAGTGAATATGCGGGGGCCTACAATGAGCAGTTCTTC. The whole variable domain, filled in from reference TRBV25-1 and TRBJ2-1, reads EADIYQTPRYLVIGTGKKITLECSQTMGHDKMYWYQQDPGMELHLIHYSYGVNSTEKGDLSSESTVSRIRTEHFPLTLESARPSHTSQYLCASSEYAGAYNEQFFGPGTRLTVL.

The J gene is TRBJ2-7, the V gene TRBV12-3 or TRBV12-4; 12 bases are a match to TRBD2. The V and J ends lost 8 bases and 7 bases, in that order; junction bases with no gene match: 6. The CDR3 is made up of 13 amino acids. The CDR3 reads CASATSGGGEQYF. In DNA form, the CDR3 reads TGTGCCAGCGCGACTAGCGGGGGTGGGGAGCAGTACTTC.

This clonotype was seen more than once but under ten times. The J gene is TRBJ2-7, the V gene TRBV5-6, with D possibly being TRBD1 (5 bases). Germline V gene sequence: CDR1 SGHDT, CDR2 YYEEEE. This CDR3 has 15 residues. The ends were cut back, 0 bases at V and 0 bases at J, with 10 bases in the middle. The CDR3 protein is CASSLVTDNSYEQYF. The CDR3 nucleotides read TGTGCCAGCAGCTTGGTCACGGACAACTCCTACGAGCAGTACTTC.

A few counts support this clonotype. The rearrangement uses TRBV7-9 and TRBJ2-1, with 9 positions matching TRBD2. This CDR3 spans 15 amino acids. The V segment lost 2 bases and the J segment 8 bases; nucleotides outside the gene matches: 7. Per germline, CDR1 SEHNR and CDR2 FQNEAQ (reference sequence). This CDR3 is CASSLLVAGEDEQFF. The CDR3 DNA follows: TGTGCCAGCAGCTTACTTGTAGCGGGAGAAGATGAGCAGTTCTTC.

The chain has TRBV5-1 and TRBJ1-1; no reliable D call. V lost 0 bases to trimming and J lost 4 bases, with 10 bases between them. Germline V gives CDR1 SGHRS, CDR2 YFSETQ. CDR3 length: 14 amino acids. The CDR3 protein is CASSLEPVPTEAFF. For the CDR3, the DNA is TGCGCCAGCAGCTTGGAGCCGGTTCCCACTGAAGCTTTCTTT.

This chain uses TRBV14 with TRBJ2-3, with unresolved D. CDR3 length: 15 residues. Germline V lookup: CDR1 SGHDN, CDR2 FVKESK. Trimming pared 0 bases from V and 0 bases from J, leaving 7 bases between. Here the CDR3 reads CASSQDRVSTDTQYF. The CDR3 DNA reads TGTGCCAGCAGCCAAGATCGGGTTAGCACAGATACGCAGTATTTT.

Ten or more counts support this clonotype. The chain recombines TRBV6-2 or TRBV6-3 with TRBJ2-2; 9 positions match TRBD2. Looked up from germline, CDR1 is MNHEY and CDR2 is SVGEGT. CDR3 size: 20 residues. V was pared by 2 bases and J by 0 bases, with 13 bases of the junction left unmatched. CDR3 region: CASSYPPLREGIPNTGELFF. The CDR3, as DNA: TGTGCCAGCAGTTACCCCCCTTTGCGGGAGGGAATACCGAACACCGGGGAGCTGTTTTTT.

This clonotype was seen a few times. The chain joins TRBV12-3 or TRBV12-4 to TRBJ2-7; TRBD1 is a possible D gene (6 bases). The CDR3 sequence is 12 residues long. The germline V and J ends were trimmed by 5 bases and 4 bases, with 9 bases remaining between them. The CDR3 DNA follows: TGTGCCAGCAGTGCCAGGGGTTACGAGCAGTACTTC. This codes for CASSARGYEQYF.

This clonotype occurred a few times. This rearrangement joins TRBV7-2 to TRBJ1-1; D is perhaps TRBD1 (6 bases). V was trimmed by 6 bases and J by 3 bases, leaving 8 bases between them. Germline CDR1 SGHTA, CDR2 FQGNSA. The CDR3 covers 12 residues. The CDR3 nucleotides are TGTGCCAGCAGTACAGGGTACACTGAAGCTTTCTTT. Its translation is CASSTGYTEAFF.

This clonotype was observed at least ten times. The CDR3: CASRRGGETDTQYF. The DNA for the CDR3 is TGCGCCAGCAGAAGGGGGGGGGAGACAGATACGCAGTATTTT. The V gene is TRBV5-1, the J gene TRBJ2-3; tentatively, D is TRBD2 (7 bases). V was clipped by 5 bases and J by 3 bases, with 13 bases between them. Germline V gene lookup returns CDR1 SGHRS and CDR2 YFSETQ. There are 14 residues in the CDR3.

This clonotype was observed a handful of times. V gene TRBV7-8 combines with J gene TRBJ2-5; a weak D match, TRBD1 (6 bases). This CDR3 region has 15 residues. V shed 1 base and J shed 4 bases, with 13 bases lying between them. Germline-derived CDR1 and CDR2 are SGHVS and FQNEAQ. The CDR3 DNA is TGTGCCAGCAGCTTAGGGTACAGGGTAGCAGAGACCCAGTACTTC. Its protein is CASSLGYRVAETQYF.

Only a few counts were recorded for this clonotype. This rearrangement joins TRBV30 to TRBJ2-2; no reliable D call. Germline V gene lookup returns CDR1 GTSNPN and CDR2 SVGIG (reference sequence). V lost 0 bases to trimming and J lost 6 bases, with 5 bases between them. The CDR3 spans 12 residues. The CDR3 region has the DNA TGTGCCTGGAGTGTTTGGGCCGGGGAGCTGTTTTTT. It specifies CAWSVWAGELFF.

In this sample, this clonotype turned up a few times. The chain recombines TRBV5-5 with TRBJ2-6; D is perhaps TRBD1 (5 bases). CDR1 is SGHKS, CDR2 YYEKEE, per germline (reference sequence). Deletions cut 3 bases from V and 3 bases from J, with 7 bases between. CDR3 length: 14 residues. CDR3 DNA: TGTGCCAGCAGCTGGGGCAGTGGGGCCAACGTCCTGACTTTC. Protein sequence: CASSWGSGANVLTF.

The gene calls are TRBV7-8 and TRBJ1-4; TRBD1 might be the D (5 bases). V lost 2 bases and J lost 6, with 13 bases in between. Germline V gives CDR1 SGHVS, CDR2 FQNEAQ. The CDR3 has 15 residues. The CDR3 nucleotides are TGTGCCAGCAGCTTAAGGCCAGGGAGGGATGAAAAACTGTTTTTT. It is translated as CASSLRPGRDEKLFF.

This clonotype was seen at least ten times. The V and J genes are TRBV4-2 and TRBJ1-1, with D uncertain. The CDR3 is made up of 13 amino acids. CDR1 and CDR2 from the germline V gene are LGHNA and YNFKEQ. Trimming removed 8 bases from V and 4 bases from J, with 14 bases in between. CDR3 coding DNA: TGTGCCAGCGAGGAAAAGGCGAGCACTGAAGCTTTCTTT. It encodes CASEEKASTEAFF.

This chain connects TRBV4-1 to TRBJ2-5; 8 bases match TRBD2. Germline loops: CDR1 MGHRA, CDR2 YSYEKL. This CDR3 has 15 residues. V was pared by 3 bases and J by 5 bases, with 8 bases of the junction left unmatched. The CDR3 nucleotides read TGCGCCAGCAGCCATCCGGGGGGGAAGGGGGAGACCCAGTACTTC. This gives the protein CASSHPGGKGETQYF.

V gene TRBV12-3 or TRBV12-4 combines with J gene TRBJ2-1; 7 nucleotides agree with TRBD2. This CDR3 comprises 14 residues. V shed 6 bases, J shed 4 bases, and the junction held 6 bases outside the gene matches. CDR3 coding DNA: TGTGCCAGCAGCCGGACTAGGTCTTACAATGAGCAGTTCTTC. Translating gives CASSRTRSYNEQFF.